These 6 T cell receptor beta chains came from one sample sequenced in a study of identical twins (dated by TCRdb to between 2015 and 2016). Libraries were made using 5' RACE. Sequencing instrument: Illumina HiSeq 2000. Starting from the raw public reads, TCRdb applied fastp trimming at Q25, assembled clones with MiXCR and retained in-frame beta chains. Each entry is one CDR3 protein sequence, shown with its most common DNA and genes. The table for this sample lists 750,000 to 950,000 distinct CDR3 sequences; approximately 13% of them were counted only once. In total, the top ten clones hold about 1.5% of the sample. The same specimen was also included in a second study, on yellow fever vaccine responses in identical twins.

The sequenced material came from PBMCs. All receptors derive from a woman aged 18 to 35 in good health.

This clonotype occurred many times. The genes are TRBV20-1 and TRBJ2-1, with D perhaps TRBD1 (6 bases). V lost 8 bases to trimming and J lost 7 bases, with 18 bases between them. The CDR3 runs 13 residues. Germline CDR1 reads DFQATT; CDR2 reads SNEGSKA (reference sequence). CDR3 in amino acids: CSTGLAGENEQFF. For the CDR3, the DNA is TGCAGTACGGGGCTAGCAGGGGAAAATGAGCAGTTCTTC.

The rearrangement uses TRBV11-2 and TRBJ2-7, with 11 positions matching TRBD1. This CDR3 is 15 amino acids long. The germline CDR1 and CDR2 sequences are SGHAT and FQNNGV. Trimming removed 5 bases from V and 7 bases from J; junction bases left unmatched: 10. In nucleotides, the CDR3 is TGTGCCAGCAGCCTCTGGACAGGGGGCGCGGGGGAGCAGTACTTC. Translated: CASSLWTGGAGEQYF.

The J gene is TRBJ2-3, the V gene TRBV7-6, with 7 bases matching TRBD1. CDR1 and CDR2 from the germline V gene are SGHVS and FNYEAQ. V was pared by 3 bases and J by 6 bases, with 6 bases of the junction left unmatched. The CDR3 consists of 14 residues. CDR3 in amino acids: CASSFGQAFDTQYF. The CDR3 region has the DNA TGTGCCAGCAGCTTCGGACAGGCTTTTGATACGCAGTATTTT. Supplemented by reference TRBV7-6 and TRBJ2-3, the full variable domain reads GAGVSQSPRYKVTKRGQDVALRCDPISGHVSLYWYRQALGQGPEFLTYFNYEAQQDKSGLPNDRFSAERPEGSISTLTIQRTEQRDSAMYRCASSFGQAFDTQYFGPGTRLTVL.

V and J are TRBV28 and TRBJ2-1, with D uncertain. V was pared by 5 bases and J by 3 bases, with 14 bases between. Germline CDR1 is MDHEN and CDR2 is SYDVKM. The CDR3 is made up of 15 amino acids. The CDR3 loop reads CASSTTWEDYNEQFF. CDR3 nucleotides: TGTGCCAGCAGTACTACCTGGGAAGACTACAATGAGCAGTTCTTC.

This clonotype occurred a few times. The chain combines TRBV11-2 with TRBJ2-2; a possible D gene is TRBD2 (5 bases). The V end lost 1 base, the J end lost 7 bases, and 7 bases lay between the germline ends. This CDR3 comprises 13 residues. Germline loops: CDR1 SGHAT, CDR2 FQNNGV. The CDR3 DNA follows: TGTGCCAGCAGCTTAGTTCGGGACGGGGAGCTGTTTTTT. It specifies CASSLVRDGELFF.

This clonotype was detected ten times or more. Sequence at one end of the junction differs from germline and may be a read error. This chain connects TRBV5-1 to TRBJ2-7; 9 positions match TRBD1. The CDR3 has 13 amino acids. Germline assignment: CDR1 SGHRS and CDR2 YFSETQ. The DNA for the CDR3 is TGCGCCAGCAGATTGGACAGGGGCTACGAGCAGTACTTC. This gives the protein CASRLDRGYEQYF.